Shown below are 27 T cell receptor beta chains from a single sample sequenced in a study of control samples from healthy donors and cancer patients. Using immunoSEQ multiplex PCR, the repertoire was profiled, and TCRdb retains in-frame clones only, with some absent. This repertoire shows more than 50,000 clones, 75% to 85% found once; its top ten account for roughly 6%. The specimen sequenced was blood. The receptors were sampled from a man aged 35 to 55 in good health.

The chain couples TRBV5-1 to TRBJ2-3; 9 nucleotides agree with TRBD1. The CDR3 contains 15 residues. V dropped 1 base and J dropped 1; count of bases not matched to a gene: 1. Looked up from germline, CDR1 is SGHRS and CDR2 is YFSETQ. The CDR3: CASSLWDRGTDTQYF. CDR3 DNA sequence: TGCGCCAGCAGCTTGTGGGACAGGGGCACAGATACGCAGTATTTT.

The chain uses TRBV12-3 or TRBV12-4 and TRBJ2-1, with 7 bases fitting TRBD2. V gave up 5 bases and J gave up 9 bases; unmatched junction bases: 4. This CDR3 is 12 amino acids long. The CDR3 DNA reads as TGTGCCAGCAGTCAGCGGGATATTGAGCAGTTCTTC. Amino acids: CASSQRDIEQFF.

The chain couples TRBV6-7 to TRBJ1-2, with 7 positions matching TRBD1. TRBV6-7 is reported as an ORF; its role is uncertain. The CDR3 is made up of 14 amino acids. With 0 bases clipped from V and 8 bases from J, the junction kept 6 bases outside the gene matches. The CDR3 region has the DNA TGTGCCAGCAGTTACTCGCCACAGGGGCGAGGCTACACCTTC. Encoded protein: CASSYSPQGRGYTF.

This clone was recorded only once. The chain employs TRBV24-1 and TRBJ2-7; D is unclear. V was pared by 2 bases and J by 6 bases, with 13 bases between. The CDR3 sequence is 14 residues long. Germline CDR1 and CDR2: KGHDR and SFDVKD. In DNA, the CDR3 is TGTGCCACCAGTGATTCTAGGAGAGGTCGCGAGCAGTACTTC. Its translation: CATSDSRRGREQYF.

The genes are TRBV11-3 and TRBJ1-2; no definite D call. The length of the CDR3 is 12 residues. The V gene lost 10 bases and the J gene lost 2 bases, with 11 bases spanning the gap. Germline V gene data show CDR1 as SGHNT and CDR2 as YENEEA. The CDR3 nucleotides are TGTGCCATCCGATCACAGAACTATGGCTACACCTTC. It specifies CAIRSQNYGYTF.

The gene calls are TRBV4-3 and TRBJ1-3, with a weak D call TRBD1 (5 bases). The germline CDR1 and CDR2 sequences are LGHNA and YSLEER. The CDR3 spans 16 residues. The V end was cut by 0 bases, the J end by 4 bases, with 13 bases between. The CDR3 region is CASSQESREVGNTIYF. The CDR3 DNA is TGCGCCAGCAGCCAAGAGAGCAGGGAGGTCGGAAACACCATATATTTT.

This chain connects TRBV6-4 to TRBJ2-7; 10 nucleotides match TRBD1. CDR3 size: 16 residues. Unmatched junction bases numbered 6, after V lost 0 bases and J lost 4 bases. The germline V gene encodes CDR1 MRHNA and CDR2 SNTAGT. CDR3 protein: CASSDSPDRGKYEQYF. The DNA of the CDR3 is TGTGCCAGCAGTGACTCTCCGGACAGGGGGAAATACGAGCAGTACTTC.

This chain links TRBV29-1 with TRBJ1-1; 9 nucleotides align to TRBD1. The trim removed 6 bases at V and 6 bases at J, leaving 2 bases unmatched. Germline values: CDR1 SQVTM, CDR2 ANQGSEA. The CDR3 contains 11 residues. The CDR3 bases are TGCAGCGTGGACAGGGGCTCTGAAGCTTTCTTT. This sequence encodes CSVDRGSEAFF.

CDR3 in amino acids: CASSYRGTSGSRTYEQYF. In DNA, the CDR3 is TGTGCCAGCAGTTACCGCGGGACTAGCGGGAGTAGGACCTACGAGCAGTACTTC. The genes are TRBV6-2 or TRBV6-3 and TRBJ2-7, with 14 bases lining up with TRBD2. V shed 2 bases, J shed 2 bases, and the junction held 8 bases outside the gene matches. Germline V CDR1 and CDR2: MNHEY, SVGEGT. The CDR3 is 18 amino acids.

The CDR3 DNA is TGTGCCAGCAGCCTAAGGAGCGACGAGCAGTACTTC. Translated, it gives CASSLRSDEQYF. This chain joins TRBV7-2 and TRBJ2-7; D is uncertain. Trimming cost V 5 bases and J 5 bases, with 10 bases left between them. Germline values: CDR1 SGHTA, CDR2 FQGNSA. The CDR3 extends over 12 amino acids.

This chain uses TRBV28 with TRBJ2-2; TRBD2 matches at 12 bases. CDR1 is MDHEN, CDR2 SYDVKM, per germline. CDR3 length equals 16 residues. V trimming: 2 bases; J trimming: 7 bases; junction bases outside the gene matches: 5. The CDR3: CASSLASGRAYGELFF. The DNA of the CDR3 is TGTGCCAGCAGTTTAGCTAGCGGGAGGGCCTACGGGGAGCTGTTTTTT.

The V and J genes are TRBV19 and TRBJ2-2, with 9 bases lining up with TRBD2. V was clipped by 7 bases and J by 5 bases; unmatched bases: 5. CDR3 length: 14 residues. In germline, CDR1 is LNHDA, CDR2 SQIVND (reference sequence). The CDR3 DNA follows: TGTGCCAGTAACGAGCGGGAGGTAACCGGGGAGCTGTTTTTT. This encodes CASNEREVTGELFF.

This chain connects TRBV6-2 or TRBV6-3 to TRBJ1-1; D is unclear. The CDR3 runs 22 residues. Germline V gene sequence: CDR1 MNHEY, CDR2 SVGEGT. The V gene lost 6 bases and the J gene lost 0 bases, with 35 bases spanning the gap. The CDR3 coding sequence is TGTGCCAGCAGGCCTCATTCCGTAGACTCCCGGACCTCCGCCGCTCTGAACACTGAAGCTTTCTTT. Protein sequence: CASRPHSVDSRTSAALNTEAFF.

V gene TRBV11-2 combines with J gene TRBJ1-1; a possible D gene is TRBD1 (5 bases). CDR1 SGHAT and CDR2 FQNNGV come from the germline V gene. V was trimmed by 1 base and J by 5 bases, leaving 11 bases between them. The CDR3 runs 14 residues. DNA for the CDR3: TGTGCCAGCAGCTTAGGGTGGGGGGGTACTGAAGCTTTCTTT. Its protein is CASSLGWGGTEAFF.

V and J are TRBV6-5 and TRBJ1-4; 9 positions match TRBD1. Trimming cost V 4 bases and J 10 bases; bases outside gene matches: 10. This CDR3 comprises 15 residues. Germline loops: CDR1 MNHEY, CDR2 SVGAGI. CDR3 bases: TGTGCCAGCAGTTCCCTCGGGACAGGGTCCGTAAAACTGTTTTTT. It translates to CASSSLGTGSVKLFF.

Here the CDR3 reads CASSLTGGQGTETQYF. CDR3 nucleotides: TGTGCCAGCAGCTTAACCGGTGGACAGGGGACGGAGACCCAGTACTTC. This sequence joins TRBV7-3 and TRBJ2-5; 9 bases are shared with TRBD1. This CDR3 is built from 16 residues. Trimming at V came to 0 bases and at J to 5 bases, leaving 7 bases not matched to a gene. CDR1 and CDR2 from the germline V gene are SGHTA and FQGTGA.

This clone was counted a single time. CDR3 protein: CATSGGPSYNEQFF. The CDR3 DNA sequence: TGTGCCACCAGTGGAGGTCCCTCCTACAATGAGCAGTTCTTC. This sequence joins TRBV24-1 and TRBJ2-1; D unresolved. The CDR3 length is 14 residues. The V and J ends lost 5 bases and 0 bases respectively, with 7 bases between them. Germline V CDR1 and CDR2: KGHDR, SFDVKD.

Details on this clone: Other DNA sequences within the sample encode an identical CDR3. The rearrangement joins TRBV5-1 to TRBJ1-1; maybe TRBD1 (6 bases). V shed 7 bases and J shed 1 base, with 11 bases lying between them. Per the germline V gene, CDR1 is SGHRS and CDR2 is YFSETQ. This CDR3 is 13 amino acids long. CDR3 DNA: TGCGCCAGCTCTCCGGGACAGAACACTGAAGCTTTCTTT. This gives the protein CASSPGQNTEAFF.

CDR3 amino acids: CASSLTGNNSPLHF. The DNA of the CDR3 is TGTGCCAGCAGCTTGACAGGCAATAATTCACCCCTCCACTTT. V usage is TRBV7-3 and J usage is TRBJ1-6; possibly TRBD1 for D (6 bases). The CDR3 totals 14 residues. Germline CDR1 reads SGHTA; CDR2 reads FQGTGA. V was cut by 3 bases and J by 5 bases, with 8 bases left in between.

V and J are TRBV11-2 and TRBJ1-4; D gene unclear. V was clipped by 4 bases and J by 5 bases, with 2 bases between them. The V gene's germline CDR1 is SGHAT and CDR2 FQNNGV. The CDR3 contains 11 residues. As DNA, the CDR3 is TGTGCCAGCAGCTCCAATGAAAAACTGTTTTTT. This gives the protein CASSSNEKLFF.

This chain uses TRBV6-4 with TRBJ1-1; D gene uncertain. V lost 6 bases to trimming and J lost 4 bases, with 12 bases between them. Germline V gene data show CDR1 as MRHNA and CDR2 as SNTAGT. The CDR3 runs 13 residues. This CDR3 is CASRATVGTEAFF. Here the CDR3 DNA reads TGTGCCAGCAGGGCAACAGTCGGCACTGAAGCTTTCTTT.

The chain carries TRBV5-1 and TRBJ2-1, with D perhaps TRBD1 or TRBD2 (5 bases each). V dropped 1 base and J dropped 9 bases, with 14 bases sitting between them. This CDR3 contains 14 residues. Germline CDR1 and CDR2: SGHRS and YFSETQ. The CDR3 region is CASSLTLPGSEQFF. The CDR3 DNA sequence: TGCGCCAGCAGCTTGACCCTCCCAGGGAGTGAGCAGTTCTTC.

The rearrangement joins TRBV28 to TRBJ1-3; D unclear. With 5 bases removed from V and 0 bases from J, the gap between germline ends came to 11 bases. The CDR3 has 15 amino acids. Germline V gene sequence: CDR1 MDHEN, CDR2 SYDVKM. The chain's CDR3 is CASSRSGTSGNTIYF. CDR3 in DNA: TGTGCCAGCAGTAGGTCCGGCACCTCTGGAAACACCATATATTTT.

CDR3 protein: CASRAAPSGGRSYEQYF. As DNA, the CDR3 is TGTGCCAGCAGGGCGGCTCCTAGCGGGGGGAGGTCCTACGAGCAGTACTTC. The chain is built from TRBV5-4 and TRBJ2-7; 11 bases fit TRBD2. The CDR3 totals 17 residues. Looked up from germline, CDR1 is SGHNT and CDR2 is YYREEE (reference sequence). After removal of 5 bases from V and 1 base from J, the junction contained 11 bases not matched to a gene.

The chain carries TRBV15 and TRBJ1-2; no definite D call. V lost 1 base, J lost 9 bases, and 18 bases lay in between. The CDR3 contains 15 residues. The V gene's germline CDR1 is LNHNV and CDR2 YYDKDF (reference sequence). This CDR3 reads CATSRVSTALISYTF. In DNA form, the CDR3 reads TGTGCCACCAGCAGAGTTAGTACGGCGCTCATTAGCTACACCTTC.

This chain connects TRBV4-3 to TRBJ1-2; TRBD1 matches at 9 bases. The CDR3 runs 15 residues. Germline V gives CDR1 LGHNA, CDR2 YSLEER. V shed 1 base, J shed 0 bases, and the junction held 0 bases outside the gene matches. CDR3 sequence reads: CASSQGDRANYGYTF. CDR3 nucleotide sequence: TGCGCCAGCAGCCAAGGGGACAGGGCTAACTATGGCTACACCTTC.

The chain recombines TRBV29-1 with TRBJ1-1; no clear D gene. This CDR3 has 14 amino acids. Germline V lookup: CDR1 SQVTM, CDR2 ANQGSEA. V was clipped by 2 bases and J by 2 bases, with 12 bases between them. CDR3 nucleotide sequence: TGCAGCGTTGAACGGATAGCTCTAAACACTGAAGCTTTCTTT. Translation gives CSVERIALNTEAFF.